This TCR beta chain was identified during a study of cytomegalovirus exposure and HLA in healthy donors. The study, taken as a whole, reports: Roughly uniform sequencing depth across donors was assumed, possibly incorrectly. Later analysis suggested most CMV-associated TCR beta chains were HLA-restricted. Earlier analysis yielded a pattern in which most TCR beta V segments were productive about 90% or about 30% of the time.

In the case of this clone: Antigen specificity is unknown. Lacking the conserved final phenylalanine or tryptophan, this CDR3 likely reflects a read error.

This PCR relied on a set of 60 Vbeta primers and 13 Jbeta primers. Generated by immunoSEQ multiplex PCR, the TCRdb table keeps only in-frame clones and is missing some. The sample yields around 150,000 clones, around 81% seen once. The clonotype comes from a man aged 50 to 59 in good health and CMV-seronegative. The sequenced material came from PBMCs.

CDR3 amino acids: CASSFMDRMNTEAFL. The DNA of the CDR3 is TGTGCCAGCAGCTTCATGGACAGAATGAACACTGAAGCTTTCCTT. The rearrangement uses TRBV5-6 and TRBJ1-1; perhaps TRBD1 as D (6 bases). Between the trimmed V and J ends, which lost 2 bases and 0 bases, there was a span of 11 bases. CDR1 SGHDT and CDR2 YYEEEE come from the germline V gene. The CDR3 runs to 15 residues.